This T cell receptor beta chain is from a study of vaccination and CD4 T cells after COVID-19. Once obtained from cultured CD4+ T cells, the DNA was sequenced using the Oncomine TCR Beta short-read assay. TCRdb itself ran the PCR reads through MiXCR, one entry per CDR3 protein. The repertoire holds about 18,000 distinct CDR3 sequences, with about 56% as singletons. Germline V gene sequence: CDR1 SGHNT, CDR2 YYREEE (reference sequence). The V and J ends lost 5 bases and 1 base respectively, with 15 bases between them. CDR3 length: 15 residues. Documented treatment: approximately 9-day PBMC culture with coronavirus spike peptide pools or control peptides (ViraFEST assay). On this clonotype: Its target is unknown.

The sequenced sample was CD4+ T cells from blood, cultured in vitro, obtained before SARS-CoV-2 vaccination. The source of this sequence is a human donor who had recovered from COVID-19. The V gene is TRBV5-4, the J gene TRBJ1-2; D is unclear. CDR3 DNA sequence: TGTGCCAGCAGTCCGGTTTCTACTCTTAACTATGGCTACACCTTC. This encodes CASSPVSTLNYGYTF.